The present TCR beta chain was sequenced within a study of blood T cell repertoires in COVID-19. Profiling relied on immunoSEQ multiplex PCR, and the TCRdb table lists in-frame clones only, not all of them. The sample has about 170,000 clones, approximately 80% seen once. This CDR3 is built from 13 residues. Trimming removed 4 bases from V and 7 bases from J; junction bases left unmatched: 6. Germline lookup yields CDR1 MNHEY and CDR2 SVGAGI. V and J are TRBV6-5 and TRBJ2-7; 8 bases map to TRBD1. The origin of this receptor is a man aged 50-59 years who had recovered from COVID-19. The sequencing input was PBMCs or T cells enriched from blood (not recorded which). CDR3 amino acids: CASSSQGAGEQYF. The CDR3 bases are TGTGCCAGCAGTTCTCAGGGGGCGGGGGAGCAGTACTTC.